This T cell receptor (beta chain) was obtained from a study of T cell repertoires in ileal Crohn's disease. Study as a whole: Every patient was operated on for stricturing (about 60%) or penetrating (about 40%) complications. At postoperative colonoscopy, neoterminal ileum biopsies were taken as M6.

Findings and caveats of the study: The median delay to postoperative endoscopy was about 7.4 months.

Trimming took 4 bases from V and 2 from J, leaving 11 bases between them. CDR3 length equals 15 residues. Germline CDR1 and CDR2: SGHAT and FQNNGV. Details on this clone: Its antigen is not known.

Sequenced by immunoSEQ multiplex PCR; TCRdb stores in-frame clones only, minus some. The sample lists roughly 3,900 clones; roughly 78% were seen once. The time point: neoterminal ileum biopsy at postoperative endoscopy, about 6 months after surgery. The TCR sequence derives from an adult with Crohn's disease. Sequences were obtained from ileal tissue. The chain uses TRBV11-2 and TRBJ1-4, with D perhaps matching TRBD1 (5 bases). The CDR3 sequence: CASSSSPGTNEKLFF. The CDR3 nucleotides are TGTGCCAGCAGCTCCTCGCCAGGGACTAATGAAAAACTGTTTTTT. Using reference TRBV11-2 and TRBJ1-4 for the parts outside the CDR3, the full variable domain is EAGVAQSPRYKIIEKRQSVAFWCNPISGHATLYWYQQILGQGPKLLIQFQNNGVVDDSQLPKDRFSAERLKGVDSTLKIQPAKLEDSAVYLCASSSSPGTNEKLFFGSGTQLSVL.